This T cell receptor (beta chain) came from a study of cytomegalovirus exposure and HLA in healthy donors. Regarding the study as a whole: Reports credit the classifier with highly specific, highly sensitive diagnosis of cytomegalovirus status. The study recorded fewer than 200 TCR beta chains that were cytomegalovirus-associated. Generally TCR sequences proved uncommon, though certain public TCRs appeared in numerous donors.

Here immunoSEQ multiplex PCR was the method, and the copy in TCRdb shows in-frame clones only, minus some. The sample comprises approximately 300,000 clones, roughly 85% of which are singletons, and more than 0.8% rests with the top ten. On this clone itself: The antigen is undetermined.

The CDR3 loop spans 11 amino acids. The germline gives CDR1 SGHDT, CDR2 YYEEEE. V was cut by 4 bases and J by 5 bases, with 4 bases left in between. This receptor was taken from a woman aged 18-30 years in good health and CMV-seronegative. Input material: PBMCs. The chain couples TRBV5-6 to TRBJ2-1; D not certain. Here the CDR3 DNA reads TGTGCCAGCAGCATAAACAATGAGCAGTTCTTC. Its translation is CASSINNEQFF.